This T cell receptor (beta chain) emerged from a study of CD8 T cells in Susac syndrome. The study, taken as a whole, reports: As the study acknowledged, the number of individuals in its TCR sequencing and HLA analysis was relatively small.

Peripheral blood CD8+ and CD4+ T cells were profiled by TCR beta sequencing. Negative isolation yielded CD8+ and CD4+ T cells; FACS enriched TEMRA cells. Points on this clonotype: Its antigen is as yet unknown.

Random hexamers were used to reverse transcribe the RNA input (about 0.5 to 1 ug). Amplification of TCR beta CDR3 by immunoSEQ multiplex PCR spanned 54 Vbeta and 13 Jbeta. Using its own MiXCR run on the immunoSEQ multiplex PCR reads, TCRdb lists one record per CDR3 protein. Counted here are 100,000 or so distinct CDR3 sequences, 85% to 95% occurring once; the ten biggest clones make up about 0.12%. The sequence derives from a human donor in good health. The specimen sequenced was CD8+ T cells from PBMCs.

Here the CDR3 reads CASMGNSYEQYF. CDR3 bases: TGTGCCAGCATGGGTAACTCCTACGAGCAGTACTTC. V usage is TRBV6-6 and J usage is TRBJ2-7; D remains unclear. The germline gives CDR1 MNHNY, CDR2 SVGAGI (reference sequence). CDR3 length: 12 residues. Trimming shortened V by 7 bases and J by 0 bases, and 7 bases separated the two germline ends.